This T cell receptor beta chain was captured by sequencing in a study of cytomegalovirus exposure and HLA in healthy donors. V gave up 4 bases and J gave up 1 base; unmatched junction bases: 3. The CDR3 consists of 14 residues. The germline V gene encodes CDR1 LNHDA and CDR2 SQIVND (reference sequence). PCR employed 60 Vbeta and 13 Jbeta primers. The repertoire was sequenced with immunoSEQ multiplex PCR; TCRdb's copy has only in-frame clones and lacks some. The data hold roughly 160,000 clones, with approximately 79% observed a single time. The chain couples TRBV19 to TRBJ1-2, with 7 bases fitting TRBD1. Sequencing was performed on PBMCs. This TCR was sampled from a male donor in good health and CMV-seronegative. CDR3 nucleotides: TGTGCCAGTAGTAGGGACAGTAATAACTATGGCTACACCTTC. It encodes CASSRDSNNYGYTF.